The rows below give T cell receptor beta chains drawn from one sample of a study of T cells in Graves' hyperthyroidism and ophthalmopathy. TCRdb redid the calling of the multiplex PCR reads with MiXCR, one entry per CDR3 protein. This sample has approximately 400,000 distinct CDR3 sequences, with 15% found just once. Material: blood. The source is a woman under 40 with Graves' hyperthyroidism. Each CDR3 is given with its conserved first and last residue. Size is omitted from some rows. Given values are once, few, many or a class for expanded clones.

>few|TRBV28|TRBJ1-1
CASSTGGVEAFF
>many|TRBV18|TRBJ2-5
CASSPGTSGRRETQYF
>NA|TRBV27|TRBJ1-6
CASSLYPNSPLHF
>NA|TRBV20-1|TRBJ1-4
CSARGLRGNEKLFF
>NA|TRBV20-1|TRBJ1-5
CSVGRDQPQHF
>NA|TRBV24-1|TRBJ2-3
CATSGSGLASGSDTQYF
>many|TRBV12-3/TRBV12-4|TRBJ1-1
CASSSRENTEAFF
>NA|TRBV3-1|TRBJ2-3
CASSRRTSGRLSDTQYF
>few|TRBV29-1|TRBJ2-7
CSIEMNAREQYF
>NA|TRBV13|TRBJ2-7
CASSFAGTYEQYF
>few|TRBV7-9|TRBJ2-2
CASSQLSVAISELFF
>many|TRBV28|TRBJ2-1
CASSLNLWRDEGDEQFF
>NA|TRBV25-1|TRBJ1-2
CASSNFNYGYTF
>few|TRBV7-8|TRBJ2-7
CASQLGTSGSSYEQYF
>NA|TRBV19|TRBJ2-1
CASSIEGSGRGAEQFF
>many|TRBV28|TRBJ2-7
CATSLAALGAAYEQYF
>NA|TRBV7-2|TRBJ2-3
CASSASGTGIQDTQYF
>NA|TRBV28|TRBJ2-7
CASSTLILTSGRSDAGEQYF
>many|TRBV27|TRBJ2-7
CASSFSERGGSYEQYF
>many|TRBV28|TRBJ2-1
CASSSPVVVGQFF
>many|TRBV12-5|TRBJ1-1
CASGPGQGNTEAFF
>NA|TRBV20-1|TRBJ2-5
CSARDYRWGHETQYF
>many|TRBV20-1|TRBJ1-1
CSARNLRDPNTEAFF
>many|TRBV7-9|TRBJ2-7
CASSLGLAGTYEQYF
>many|TRBV12-3/TRBV12-4|TRBJ2-1
CASSEDGYNEQFF